This paragraph reports one TCR beta chain. Only in-frame clones appear in the TCRdb table, and some are missing; sequencing was by immunoSEQ multiplex PCR. Seen here are fewer than 200,000 clones, approximately 86% observed once, and the top ten hold around 2.5%. This entry is derived from a study of blood T cell repertoires in COVID-19. The CDR3 is 15 amino acids. V lost 6 bases and J 5 bases, leaving 20 bases between the germline ends. CDR1 is LNHDA and CDR2 is SQIVND in the germline V gene (reference sequence). The V and J genes are TRBV19 and TRBJ2-7; a weak D match, TRBD2 (6 bases). This receptor was taken from an elderly woman with COVID-19, enrolled during active disease. The sample comprised peripheral blood. The DNA of the CDR3 is TGTGCCAGTAGGCCTCCGGGAAGCGGGTTCCACGAGCAGTACTTC. It is translated as CASRPPGSGFHEQYF.